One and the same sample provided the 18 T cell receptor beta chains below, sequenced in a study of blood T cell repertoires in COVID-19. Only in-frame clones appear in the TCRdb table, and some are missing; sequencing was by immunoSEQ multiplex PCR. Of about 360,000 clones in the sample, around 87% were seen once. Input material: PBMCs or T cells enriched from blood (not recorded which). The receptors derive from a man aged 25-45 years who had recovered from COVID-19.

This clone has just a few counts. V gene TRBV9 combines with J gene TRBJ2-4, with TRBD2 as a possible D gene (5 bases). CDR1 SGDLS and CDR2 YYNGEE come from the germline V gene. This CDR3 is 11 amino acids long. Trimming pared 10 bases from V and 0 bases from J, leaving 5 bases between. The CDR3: CAREAKNIQYF. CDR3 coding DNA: TGTGCCCGGGAAGCCAAAAACATTCAGTACTTC.

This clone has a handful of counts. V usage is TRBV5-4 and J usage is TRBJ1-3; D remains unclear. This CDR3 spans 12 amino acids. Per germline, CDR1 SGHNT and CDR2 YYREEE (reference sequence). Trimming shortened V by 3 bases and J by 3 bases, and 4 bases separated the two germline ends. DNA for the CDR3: TGTGCCAGCAGCTCTTATGGAAACACCATATATTTT. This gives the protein CASSSYGNTIYF. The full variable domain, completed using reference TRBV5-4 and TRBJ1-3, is ETGVTQSPTHLIKTRGQQVTLRCSSQSGHNTVSWYQQALGQGPQFIFQYYREEENGRGNFPPRFSGLQFPNYSSELNVNALELDDSALYLCASSSYGNTIYFGEGSWLTVV.

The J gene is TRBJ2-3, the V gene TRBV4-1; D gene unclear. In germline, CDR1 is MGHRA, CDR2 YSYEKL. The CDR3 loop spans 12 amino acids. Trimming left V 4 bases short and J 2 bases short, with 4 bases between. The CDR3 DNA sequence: TGCGCCAGCAGCCCCAACACAGATACGCAGTATTTT. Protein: CASSPNTDTQYF.

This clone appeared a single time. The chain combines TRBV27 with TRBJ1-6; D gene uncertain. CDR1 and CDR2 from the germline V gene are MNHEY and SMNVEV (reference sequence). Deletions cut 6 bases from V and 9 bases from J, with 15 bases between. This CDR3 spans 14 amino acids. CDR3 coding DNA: TGTGCCAGCAGACCAACAAGTTTCCCTTCACCCCTCCACTTT. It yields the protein CASRPTSFPSPLHF.

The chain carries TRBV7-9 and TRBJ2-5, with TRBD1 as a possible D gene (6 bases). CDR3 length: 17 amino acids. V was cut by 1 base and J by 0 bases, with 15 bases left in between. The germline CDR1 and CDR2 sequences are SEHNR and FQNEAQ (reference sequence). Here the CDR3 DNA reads TGTGCCAGCAGCTTAGAATTGGGACATATGTACCAAGAGACCCAGTACTTC. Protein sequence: CASSLELGHMYQETQYF.

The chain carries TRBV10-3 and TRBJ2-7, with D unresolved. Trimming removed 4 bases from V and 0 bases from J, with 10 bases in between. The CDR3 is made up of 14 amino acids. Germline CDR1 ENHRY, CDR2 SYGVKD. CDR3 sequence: CAISASRSSYEQYF. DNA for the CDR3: TGTGCCATCAGTGCCTCAAGGAGCTCCTACGAGCAGTACTTC.

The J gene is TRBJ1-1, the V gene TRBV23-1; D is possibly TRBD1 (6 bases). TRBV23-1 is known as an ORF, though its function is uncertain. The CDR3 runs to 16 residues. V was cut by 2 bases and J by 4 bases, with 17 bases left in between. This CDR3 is CASSQGQPGIGTEAFF. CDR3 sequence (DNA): TGCGCCAGCAGTCAAGGACAGCCTGGGATCGGCACTGAAGCTTTCTTT.

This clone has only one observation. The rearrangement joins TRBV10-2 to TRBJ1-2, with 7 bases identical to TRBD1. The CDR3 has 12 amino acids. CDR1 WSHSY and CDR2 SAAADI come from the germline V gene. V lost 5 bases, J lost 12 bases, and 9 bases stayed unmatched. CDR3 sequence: CASSRTGLDHTF. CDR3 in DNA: TGCGCCAGCAGTCGGACAGGCCTGGACCACACCTTC.

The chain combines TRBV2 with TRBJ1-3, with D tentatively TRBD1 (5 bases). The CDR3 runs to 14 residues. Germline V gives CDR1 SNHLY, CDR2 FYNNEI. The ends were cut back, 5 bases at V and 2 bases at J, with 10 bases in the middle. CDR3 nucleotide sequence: TGTGCCAGCAGTCCAGGGTGGCCTGGAAACACCATATATTTT. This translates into CASSPGWPGNTIYF.

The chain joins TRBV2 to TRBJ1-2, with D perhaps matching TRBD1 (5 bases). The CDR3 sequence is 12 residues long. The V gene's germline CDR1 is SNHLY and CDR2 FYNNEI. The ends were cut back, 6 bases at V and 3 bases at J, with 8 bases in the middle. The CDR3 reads CASSREDYGYTF. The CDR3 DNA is TGTGCCAGCAGCAGGGAGGACTATGGCTACACCTTC.

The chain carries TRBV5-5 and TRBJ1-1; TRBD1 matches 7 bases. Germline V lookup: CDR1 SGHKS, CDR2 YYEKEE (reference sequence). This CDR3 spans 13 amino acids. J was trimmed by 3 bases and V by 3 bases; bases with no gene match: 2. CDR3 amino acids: CASSWGTDTEAFF. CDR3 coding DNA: TGTGCCAGCAGCTGGGGGACAGACACTGAAGCTTTCTTT.

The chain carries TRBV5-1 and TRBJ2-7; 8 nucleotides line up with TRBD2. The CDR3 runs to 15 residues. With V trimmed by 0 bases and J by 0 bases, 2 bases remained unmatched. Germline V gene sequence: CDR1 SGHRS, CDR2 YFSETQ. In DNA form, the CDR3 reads TGCGCCAGCAGCTTGGAGGCGGGGGGCTCCTACGAGCAGTACTTC. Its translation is CASSLEAGGSYEQYF.

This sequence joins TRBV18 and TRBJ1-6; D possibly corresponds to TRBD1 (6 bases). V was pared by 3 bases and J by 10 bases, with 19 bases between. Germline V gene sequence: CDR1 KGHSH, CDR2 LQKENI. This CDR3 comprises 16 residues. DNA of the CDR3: TGTGCCAGCTCACCGGACTTTCGGGGGGCGTTGTCACCCCTCCACTTT. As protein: CASSPDFRGALSPLHF.

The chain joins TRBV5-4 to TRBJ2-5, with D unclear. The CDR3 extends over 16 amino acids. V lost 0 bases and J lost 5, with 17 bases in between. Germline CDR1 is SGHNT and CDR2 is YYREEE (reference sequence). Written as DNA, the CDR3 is TGTGCCAGCAGCTTGGTTATTTCTCACCTGCAGGAGACCCAGTACTTC. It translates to CASSLVISHLQETQYF.

CDR3 in amino acids: CASGLYPENIQYF. The CDR3 DNA reads TGTGCTAGTGGTTTATATCCGGAAAACATTCAGTACTTC. The chain uses TRBV12-5 and TRBJ2-4; D gene uncertain. Trimming left V 3 bases short and J 5 bases short, with 8 bases between. Germline values: CDR1 LGHNT, CDR2 FRNRAP. The CDR3 contains 13 residues.

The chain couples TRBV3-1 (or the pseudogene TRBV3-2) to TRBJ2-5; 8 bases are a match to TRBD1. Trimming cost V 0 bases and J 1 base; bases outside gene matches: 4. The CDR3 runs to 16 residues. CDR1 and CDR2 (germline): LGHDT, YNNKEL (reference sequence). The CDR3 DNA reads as TGTGCCAGCAGCCAAGATGTGACAGGGGTCCAAGAGACCCAGTACTTC. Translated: CASSQDVTGVQETQYF.

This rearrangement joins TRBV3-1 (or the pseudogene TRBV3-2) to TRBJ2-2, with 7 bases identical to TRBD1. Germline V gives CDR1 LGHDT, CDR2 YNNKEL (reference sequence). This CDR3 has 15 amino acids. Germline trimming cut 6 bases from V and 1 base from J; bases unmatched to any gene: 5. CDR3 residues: CASRHRQGNTGELFF. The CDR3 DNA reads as TGTGCCAGCAGACATAGACAGGGGAACACCGGGGAGCTGTTTTTT.

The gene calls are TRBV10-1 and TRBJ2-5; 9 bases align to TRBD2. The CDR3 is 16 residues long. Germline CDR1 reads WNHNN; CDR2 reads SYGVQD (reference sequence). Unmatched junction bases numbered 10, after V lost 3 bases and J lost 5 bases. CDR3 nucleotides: TGCGCCAGCAGTGAAAAGCGGGGGGTACCTTCCGAGACCCAGTACTTC. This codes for CASSEKRGVPSETQYF.